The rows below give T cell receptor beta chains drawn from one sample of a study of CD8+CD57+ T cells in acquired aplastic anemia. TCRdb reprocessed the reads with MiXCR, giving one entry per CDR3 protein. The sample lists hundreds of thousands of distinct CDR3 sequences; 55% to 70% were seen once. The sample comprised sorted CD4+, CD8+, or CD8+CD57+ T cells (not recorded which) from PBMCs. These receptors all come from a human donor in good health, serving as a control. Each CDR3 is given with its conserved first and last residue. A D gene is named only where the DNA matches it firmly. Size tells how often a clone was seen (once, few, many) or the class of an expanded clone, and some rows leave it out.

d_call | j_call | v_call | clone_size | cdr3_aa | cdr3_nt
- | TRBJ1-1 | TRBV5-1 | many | CASSLSGISEAFF | TGCGCCAGCAGCTTGTCAGGCATATCTGAAGCTTTCTTT
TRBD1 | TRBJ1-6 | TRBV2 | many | CASTMDRGSYNSPLHF | TGTGCCAGCACCATGGACAGGGGTTCCTATAATTCACCCCTCCACTTT
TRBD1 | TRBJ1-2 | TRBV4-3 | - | CTSSLAGTGVGYTF | TGCACCAGCAGCTTAGCCGGGACAGGGGTCGGCTACACCTTC
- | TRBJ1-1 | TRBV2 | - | CASRSAEAFF | TGTGCCAGCAGGAGCGCTGAAGCTTTCTTT
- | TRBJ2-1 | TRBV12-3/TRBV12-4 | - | CASSLSEGGYNEQFF | TGTGCCAGCAGTTTATCGGAGGGGGGATACAATGAGCAGTTCTTC
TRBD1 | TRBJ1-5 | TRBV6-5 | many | CASSFSTGRNQPQHF | TGTGCCAGCAGTTTCTCGACAGGGCGCAATCAGCCCCAGCATTTT
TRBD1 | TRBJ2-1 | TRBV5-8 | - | CASSHRGGGDEQFF | TGTGCCAGCAGCCACCGAGGGGGCGGCGATGAGCAGTTCTTC
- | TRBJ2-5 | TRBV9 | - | CASSQDPARDGETQYF | TGTGCCAGCAGCCAAGACCCGGCCCGGGATGGGGAGACCCAGTACTTC
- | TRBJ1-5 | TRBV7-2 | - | CASSYVNEQFLGPHF | TGTGCCAGCAGCTACGTCAATGAGCAGTTCTTGGGGCCACATTTT
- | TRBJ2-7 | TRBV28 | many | CASSTRRGQGGYF | TGTGCCAGCAGTACGAGGAGGGGGCAAGGGGGGTACTTC
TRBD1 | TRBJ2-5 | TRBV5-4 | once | CASSNGQGGLQETQYF | TGTGCCAGCAGCAATGGACAGGGGGGGTTACAAGAGACCCAGTACTTC
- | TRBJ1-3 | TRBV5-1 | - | CASSFRGRVDGNTIYF | TGCGCCAGCAGCTTCCGGGGCAGAGTTGATGGAAACACCATATATTTT
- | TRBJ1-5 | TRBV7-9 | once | CASSLTGVGSNQPQHF | TGTGCCAGCAGCTTAACAGGTGTAGGTAGCAATCAGCCCCAGCATTTT
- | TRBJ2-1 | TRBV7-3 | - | CASGMTVDNEQFF | TGTGCCAGCGGTATGACAGTAGACAATGAGCAGTTCTTC
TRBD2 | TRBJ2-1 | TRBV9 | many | CASSVVSSGVRIHEQFF | TGTGCCAGCAGCGTAGTTTCCAGCGGGGTAAGAATACATGAGCAGTTCTTC
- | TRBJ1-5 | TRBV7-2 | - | CASSSQPAEQPQHF | TGTGCCAGCAGCTCCCAGCCCGCGGAGCAGCCCCAGCATTTT
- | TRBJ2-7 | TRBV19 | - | CASSTGKGTYEQYF | TGTGCTAGTAGTACAGGGAAGGGCACCTACGAGCAGTACTTC
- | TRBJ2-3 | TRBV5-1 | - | CASSDPTGSTDTQYF | TGCGCCAGCAGCGACCCGACTGGTAGCACAGATACGCAGTATTTT
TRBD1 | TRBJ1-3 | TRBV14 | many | CASSPRTGVFLGNTIYF | TGTGCCAGCAGCCCCAGGACAGGGGTCTTCTTGGGAAACACCATATATTTT
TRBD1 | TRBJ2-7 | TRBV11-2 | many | CASSPDPGGRSYEQYF | TGTGCCAGCAGCCCAGATCCAGGGGGTCGGTCCTACGAGCAGTACTTC
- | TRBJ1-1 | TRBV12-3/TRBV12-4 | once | CASRQPSPTVEAFF | TGTGCCAGCAGGCAACCTTCCCCCACCGTTGAAGCTTTCTTT
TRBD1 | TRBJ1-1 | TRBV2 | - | CASSPPTGAAEPFF | TGTGCCAGCAGTCCGCCAACAGGGGCCGCTGAACCTTTCTTT
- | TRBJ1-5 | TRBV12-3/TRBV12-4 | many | CASSLHGGSGRNQPQHF | TGTGCCAGCAGTTTACACGGTGGGTCAGGGCGGAATCAGCCCCAGCATTTT
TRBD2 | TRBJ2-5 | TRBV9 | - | CAMIAGGQETQYF | TGCGCCATGATAGCGGGGGGGCAAGAGACCCAGTACTTC
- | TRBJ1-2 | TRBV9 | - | CASSPRVDGSYDTF | TGTGCCAGCAGTCCCCGAGTTGACGGCTCCTACGACACCTTC
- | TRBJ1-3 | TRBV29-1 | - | CSVVTTSGNTIYF | TGCAGCGTTGTTACTACCTCTGGAAACACCATATATTTT
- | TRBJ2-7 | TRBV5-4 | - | CASVGSYKQYF | TGCGCCAGCGTCGGTTCGTACAAGCAGTACTTC
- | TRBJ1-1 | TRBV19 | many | CASSEQAGSTEAFF | TGTGCCAGTAGTGAACAGGCTGGGAGCACTGAAGCTTTCTTT
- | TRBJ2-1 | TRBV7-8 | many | CASSLARGTLSYNEQFF | TGTGCCAGCAGCTTAGCGCGGGGAACACTCTCCTACAATGAGCAGTTCTTC
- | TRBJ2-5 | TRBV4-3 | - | CASGLSGAETQYF | TGCGCCAGCGGACTTTCAGGGGCAGAGACCCAGTACTTC
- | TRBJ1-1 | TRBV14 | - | CANGHSAAGHRLNTEAFF | TGTGCCAACGGCCACTCGGCAGCGGGGCACAGGCTTAACACTGAAGCTTTCTTT
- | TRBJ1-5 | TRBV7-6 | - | CASSAGILNQPQQF | TGTGCCAGCAGCGCGGGGATTCTCAATCAGCCCCAGCAGTTT
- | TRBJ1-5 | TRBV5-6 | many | CASSLYSGLPYNQPQHF | TGTGCCAGCAGCTTGTACTCAGGGTTACCTTACAATCAGCCCCAGCATTTT
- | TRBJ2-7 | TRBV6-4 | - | CASSVNGLGVYAQYF | TGTGCCAGCAGTGTAAATGGTCTCGGTGTATACGCGCAGTACTTC
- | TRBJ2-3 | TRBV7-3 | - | CASSQANTEVFYTQYF | TGTGCCAGCAGCCAGGCAAACACTGAAGTCTTCTATACGCAGTATTTT
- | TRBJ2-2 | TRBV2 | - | CASRRLGELFF | TGTGCCAGCAGGAGGCTCGGGGAGCTGTTTTTT
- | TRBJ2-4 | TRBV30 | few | CAWKGSRAGNIQYF | TGTGCCTGGAAAGGGTCCAGGGCGGGAAACATTCAGTACTTC
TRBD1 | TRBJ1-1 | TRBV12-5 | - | CASSRDRGENTEAFF | TGTGCCAGCAGCCGCGACAGGGGGGAGAACACTGAAGCTTTCTTT
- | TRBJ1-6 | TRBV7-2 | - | CASSGSNDGPHTF | TGTGCCAGCAGCGGCTCGAATGATGGCCCCCACACCTTT
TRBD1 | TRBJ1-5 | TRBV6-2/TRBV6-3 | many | CASTGTGGKPQHF | TGTGCCAGCACTGGGACAGGGGGCAAGCCCCAGCATTTT
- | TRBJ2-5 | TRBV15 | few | CATSIGGTGETQYF | TGTGCCACCAGCATAGGGGGGACGGGTGAGACCCAGTACTTC
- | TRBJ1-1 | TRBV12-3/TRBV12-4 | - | CASRLRTGMNTEAFF | TGTGCCAGCAGACTAAGAACAGGAATGAACACTGAAGCTTTCTTT